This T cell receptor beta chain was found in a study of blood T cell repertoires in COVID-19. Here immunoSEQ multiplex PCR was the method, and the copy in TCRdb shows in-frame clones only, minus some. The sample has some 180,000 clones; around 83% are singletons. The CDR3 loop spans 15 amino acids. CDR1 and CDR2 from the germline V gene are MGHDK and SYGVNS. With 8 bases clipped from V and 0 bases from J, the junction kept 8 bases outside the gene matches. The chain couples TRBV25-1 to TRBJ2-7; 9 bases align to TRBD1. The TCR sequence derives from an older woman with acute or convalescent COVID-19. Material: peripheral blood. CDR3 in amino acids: CASGAGTGFSYEQYF. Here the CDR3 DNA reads TGTGCCAGCGGCGCCGGGACAGGGTTCTCCTACGAGCAGTACTTC.